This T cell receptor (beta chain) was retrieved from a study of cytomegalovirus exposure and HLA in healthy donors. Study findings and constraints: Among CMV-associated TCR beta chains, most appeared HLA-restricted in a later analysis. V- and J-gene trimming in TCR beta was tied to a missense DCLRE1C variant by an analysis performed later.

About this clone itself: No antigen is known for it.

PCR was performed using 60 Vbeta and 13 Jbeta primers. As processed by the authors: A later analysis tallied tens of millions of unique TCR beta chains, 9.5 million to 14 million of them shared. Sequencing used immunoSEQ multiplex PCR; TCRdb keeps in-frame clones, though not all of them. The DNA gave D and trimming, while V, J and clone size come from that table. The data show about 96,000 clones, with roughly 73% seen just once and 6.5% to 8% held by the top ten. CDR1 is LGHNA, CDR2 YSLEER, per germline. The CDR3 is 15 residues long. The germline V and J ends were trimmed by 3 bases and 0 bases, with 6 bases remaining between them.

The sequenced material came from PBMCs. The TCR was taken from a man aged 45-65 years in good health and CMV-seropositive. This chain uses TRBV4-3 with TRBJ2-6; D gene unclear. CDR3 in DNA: TGCGCCAGCAGCCAGGCAGGCTCTGGGGCCAACGTCCTGACTTTC. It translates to CASSQAGSGANVLTF.